The 24 T cell receptor beta chains reported below all come from one sample, sequenced in a study of T cells after yellow fever vaccination. TCRdb independently ran MiXCR on the 5' RACE reads; one entry per CDR3 protein. The sample carries about 340,000 distinct CDR3 sequences, 4% recorded once. This material consisted of PBMCs, taken 5 days after the yellow fever booster vaccination. The origin of the receptors is a man in his late teens or twenties who received the YFV17D yellow fever vaccine.

The V call is TRBV12-5, the J call TRBJ2-7; no clear D. Germline lookup yields CDR1 LGHNT and CDR2 FRNRAP. Between the trimmed V and J ends, which lost 1 base and 4 bases, there was a span of 5 bases. CDR3 length: 12 residues. Here the CDR3 reads CASGLGVYEQYF. CDR3 nucleotides: TGTGCTAGTGGTTTGGGGGTTTACGAGCAGTACTTC.

The chain carries TRBV7-2 and TRBJ2-1; 9 positions match TRBD2. The CDR3 runs 18 residues. The germline gives CDR1 SGHTA, CDR2 FQGNSA. The V gene end was trimmed by 3 bases and the J gene end by 7 bases; junction bases not matched to a gene: 16. The CDR3 nucleotides read TGTGCCAGCAGCTTCCCCGCTTCCGCGGGGGGGCTGTGGAATGAGCAGTTCTTC. It yields the protein CASSFPASAGGLWNEQFF.

This clonotype came up a few times. The chain uses TRBV12-3 or TRBV12-4 and TRBJ2-7; possible D gene TRBD2, 6 bases. The CDR3 has 14 amino acids. The V end was cut by 7 bases, the J end by 4 bases, with 17 bases between. CDR3 sequence: CASKQEAGRYEQYF. The CDR3 nucleotides read TGTGCCAGCAAACAAGAGGCAGGGAGGTACGAGCAGTACTTC.

The V and J genes are TRBV12-2 and TRBJ1-5; the table's D call TRBD1 went unverified against the DNA. TRBV12-2 is a pseudogene segment. CDR3 length equals 19 residues. CDR3 sequence reads: CASRLAALAEAPFNQPQHF. For the CDR3, the DNA is TGTGCAAGTCGCTTAGCCGCCCTGGCCGAAGCCCCCTTCAATCAGCCCCAGCATTTT.

This clonotype was seen at least ten times. The chain recombines TRBV6-2 or TRBV6-3 with TRBJ1-1; D not certain. Germline values: CDR1 MNHEY, CDR2 SVGEGT. The CDR3 spans 14 residues. V lost 5 bases and J 1 base, leaving 11 bases between the germline ends. CDR3 nucleotide sequence: TGTGCCAGCAGTGTGGACGGATCGAACACTGAAGCTTTCTTT. Residues: CASSVDGSNTEAFF.

The rearrangement joins TRBV11-2 to TRBJ1-6; no clear D. Trimming shortened V by 2 bases and J by 13 bases, and 18 bases separated the two germline ends. Germline CDR1 and CDR2: SGHAT and FQNNGV. The CDR3 consists of 15 residues. The CDR3 spells CASSLSLEGYRPLHF. In nucleotides, the CDR3 is TGTGCCAGCAGCTTATCGTTGGAGGGTTATCGGCCCCTCCACTTT.

The rearrangement links TRBV4-1 to TRBJ1-1; D may be TRBD1 (5 bases). This CDR3 has 16 amino acids. Trimming removed 0 bases at V and 0 bases at J, with 11 bases between. Germline lookup yields CDR1 MGHRA and CDR2 YSYEKL. In DNA, the CDR3 is TGCGCCAGCAGCCAAGACGGGGGACGGCTGAACACTGAAGCTTTCTTT. Amino acids: CASSQDGGRLNTEAFF.

The chain combines TRBV6-2 or TRBV6-3 with TRBJ1-1, with no clear D. The CDR3 is 14 residues long. Germline V gives CDR1 MNHEY, CDR2 SVGEGT. Trimming took off 2 bases at V and 1 base at J, with 8 bases between the two ends. CDR3 residues: CASSYQTANTEAFF. DNA of the CDR3: TGTGCCAGCAGTTACCAAACGGCGAACACTGAAGCTTTCTTT.

A few counts support this clonotype. The J gene is TRBJ2-7, the V gene TRBV28, with 7 bases that match TRBD2. Per germline, CDR1 MDHEN and CDR2 SYDVKM. The CDR3 runs to 12 residues. V was pared by 6 bases and J by 4 bases, with 3 bases of the junction left unmatched. The CDR3 spells CASSWGGYEQYV. The CDR3 DNA sequence: TGTGCCAGCAGCTGGGGGGGTTACGAGCAGTACGTC.

This clonotype has a handful of counts. This sequence joins TRBV5-4 and TRBJ2-1; TRBD2 might be the D (5 bases). CDR1 is SGHNT and CDR2 is YYREEE in the germline V gene (reference sequence). The CDR3 runs to 15 residues. Trimming took 4 bases from V and 9 from J, leaving 20 bases between them. This CDR3 is CASSPALRDAGEQFF. In DNA, the CDR3 is TGTGCCAGCAGCCCCGCTCTGAGGGATGCGGGTGAGCAGTTCTTC.

This clonotype was picked up many times. This chain connects TRBV3-1 to TRBJ1-1; D is possibly TRBD1 (5 bases). V was pared by 0 bases and J by 5 bases, with 10 bases between. CDR3 length: 14 residues. Germline V CDR1 and CDR2: LGHDT, YNNKEL (reference sequence). The CDR3 coding sequence is TGTGCCAGCAGCCAAGAGACAGCTTATACTGAAGCTTTCTTT. Translating it yields CASSQETAYTEAFF.

The table lists this clonotype with a few counts. V usage is TRBV7-2 and J usage is TRBJ1-1, with a weak D call TRBD1 (6 bases). The V end lost 5 bases, the J end lost 4 bases, and 11 bases lay between the germline ends. The germline V gene encodes CDR1 SGHTA and CDR2 FQGNSA. The CDR3 loop spans 13 amino acids. CDR3 loop: CASSLMGATEAFF. The DNA of the CDR3 is TGTGCCAGCAGCCTGATGGGGGCCACTGAAGCTTTCTTT.

This clonotype was picked up a small number of times. The chain employs TRBV7-9 and TRBJ2-2, with D perhaps TRBD1 or TRBD2 (5 bases each). The V and J ends lost 1 base and 4 bases respectively, with 10 bases between them. This CDR3 is 15 amino acids long. Per the germline V gene, CDR1 is SEHNR and CDR2 is FQNEAQ (reference sequence). CDR3 in amino acids: CASSLGPGSTGELFF. CDR3 bases: TGTGCCAGCAGCTTAGGCCCAGGGAGCACCGGGGAGCTGTTTTTT.

The V and J genes are TRBV27 and TRBJ1-5; 8 bases fit TRBD1. CDR3 length: 14 residues. Trimming cost V 9 bases and J 1 base; bases outside gene matches: 5. Germline V gene data show CDR1 as MNHEY and CDR2 as SMNVEV (reference sequence). The CDR3 nucleotides are TGTGCCAGTCCCGGGACAGGCAGCAATCAGCCCCAGCATTTT. Its protein product is CASPGTGSNQPQHF.

This clonotype was counted ten times or more. This rearrangement joins TRBV5-1 to TRBJ2-2; D gene uncertain. Germline V lookup: CDR1 SGHRS, CDR2 YFSETQ. This CDR3 region has 14 residues. V was shortened by 3 bases and J by 6 bases, with 12 bases between the two germline ends. The CDR3 here is CASSWQGVPGELFF. As DNA, the CDR3 is TGCGCCAGCAGCTGGCAAGGTGTTCCCGGGGAGCTGTTTTTT.

This clonotype appeared a few times. The J gene is TRBJ2-7, the V gene TRBV20-1; unclear D gene. CDR3 length equals 12 residues. Trimming removed 0 bases from V and 3 bases from J, with 6 bases in between. Germline CDR1 and CDR2: DFQATT and SNEGSKA (reference sequence). CDR3 coding DNA: TGCAGTGCTAGAGAGGACGACTACGAGCAGTACTTC. This encodes CSAREDDYEQYF.

This clonotype was seen only a few times. The V and J genes are TRBV5-6 and TRBJ2-5, with D perhaps TRBD1 or TRBD2 (6 bases each). The germline V gene has CDR1 SGHDT and CDR2 YYEEEE. V was clipped by 4 bases and J by 9 bases, with 25 bases between them. The CDR3 is 16 amino acids. This CDR3 reads CASSPPLQAEGEAQYF. The CDR3 DNA reads as TGTGCCAGCAGCCCCCCCTTACAGGCCGAGGGGGAGGCCCAGTACTTC. Filled out from reference TRBV5-6 and TRBJ2-5, the complete variable domain reads DAGVTQSPTHLIKTRGQQVTLRCSPKSGHDTVSWYQQALGQGPQFIFQYYEEEERQRGNFPDRFSGHQFPNYSSELNVNALLLGDSALYLCASSPPLQAEGEAQYFGPGTRLLVL.

The table lists this clonotype with many counts. The CDR3 protein is CASSLGISGGTTYNEQFF. The DNA of the CDR3 is TGTGCCAGCAGCTTAGGTATTAGCGGGGGTACCACCTACAATGAGCAGTTCTTC. This chain connects TRBV11-3 to TRBJ2-1, with 9 bases fitting TRBD2. Germline V gene lookup returns CDR1 SGHNT and CDR2 YENEEA. Unmatched junction bases numbered 9, after V lost 1 base and J lost 2 bases. This CDR3 spans 18 amino acids.

This chain links TRBV12-3 or TRBV12-4 with TRBJ1-1; 7 bases match TRBD1. Trimming at V came to 7 bases and at J to 4 bases, leaving 9 bases not matched to a gene. There are 14 residues in the CDR3. CDR3 bases: TGTGCCAGCACATCTGGGCAGGGGGGCACTGAAGCTTTCTTT. Translated: CASTSGQGGTEAFF.

This rearrangement joins TRBV7-2 to TRBJ2-5; perhaps TRBD2 as D (5 bases). Trimming took 3 bases from V and 5 from J, leaving 10 bases between them. Germline V gene sequence: CDR1 SGHTA, CDR2 FQGNSA. CDR3 length: 13 residues. CDR3 sequence reads: CASSLTTRETQYF. CDR3 DNA sequence: TGTGCCAGCAGCTTGACTACCCGGGAGACCCAGTACTTC.

This clonotype was seen a handful of times. The chain has TRBV20-1 and TRBJ1-6, with D possibly being TRBD1 (5 bases). From germline, CDR1 is DFQATT and CDR2 SNEGSKA (reference sequence). The V end was cut by 6 bases, the J end by 7 bases, with 19 bases between. CDR3 length equals 15 residues. CDR3 sequence reads: CSAGVPPHPNSPLHF. Written as DNA, the CDR3 is TGCAGTGCAGGGGTCCCCCCACATCCGAATTCACCCCTCCACTTT.

The sample holds a few counts of this clonotype. This chain links TRBV3-1 with TRBJ1-4; no firm D call. CDR3 size: 14 residues. In germline, CDR1 is LGHDT, CDR2 YNNKEL (reference sequence). V gave up 4 bases and J gave up 8 bases, with 14 bases separating them. CDR3 sequence reads: CASSLLRNAEKLFF. In DNA, the CDR3 is TGTGCCAGCAGCCTTCTGCGCAACGCGGAAAAACTGTTTTTT.

This clonotype was picked up a small number of times. The chain carries TRBV14 and TRBJ1-1; D is uncertain. Trimming removed 1 base from V and 6 bases from J, with 9 bases in between. The CDR3 extends over 13 amino acids. CDR1 is SGHDN and CDR2 is FVKESK in the germline V gene. CDR3 residues: CASSQGATPEAFF. DNA for the CDR3: TGTGCCAGCAGCCAAGGTGCAACTCCTGAAGCTTTCTTT.

This clonotype came up a few times. The gene calls are TRBV7-9 and TRBJ2-7; the D gene could be TRBD1 or TRBD2 (5 bases each). Germline V gene data show CDR1 as SEHNR and CDR2 as FQNEAQ (reference sequence). The CDR3 loop spans 16 amino acids. Trimming took 5 bases from V and 3 from J, leaving 20 bases between them. In nucleotides, the CDR3 is TGTGCCAGCAGCGGGGACCGGGACGGTTTAGACTACGAGCAGTACGTC. Amino acids: CASSGDRDGLDYEQYV.